This T cell receptor (beta chain) was sequenced during a study of cytomegalovirus exposure and HLA in healthy donors. The study's findings and limits: One later analysis reportedly identified an Asian-associated ancestry cluster that showed fewer N-insertions than the roughly 700-donor mean.

This clone has a single count. Its antigen is undetermined. The study ran its PCR with 60 Vbeta and 13 Jbeta primers. Produced via immunoSEQ multiplex PCR; TCRdb's table is partial and in-frame only. Found here are about 150,000 clones, 70% to 80% of them singletons; the top ten hold 2.2%. The trim removed 10 bases at V and 3 bases at J, leaving 7 bases unmatched. The CDR3 is 13 residues long. Germline CDR1 reads MNHEY; CDR2 reads SVGAGI. V usage is TRBV6-5 and J usage is TRBJ2-3, with TRBD2 identical over 7 bases. This receptor was identified in a man aged 25-40 years in good health and CMV-seronegative. The sample consisted of PBMCs. CDR3 protein: CATLREGTDTQYF. CDR3 DNA: TGTGCCACCCTAAGGGAGGGGACAGATACGCAGTATTTT.